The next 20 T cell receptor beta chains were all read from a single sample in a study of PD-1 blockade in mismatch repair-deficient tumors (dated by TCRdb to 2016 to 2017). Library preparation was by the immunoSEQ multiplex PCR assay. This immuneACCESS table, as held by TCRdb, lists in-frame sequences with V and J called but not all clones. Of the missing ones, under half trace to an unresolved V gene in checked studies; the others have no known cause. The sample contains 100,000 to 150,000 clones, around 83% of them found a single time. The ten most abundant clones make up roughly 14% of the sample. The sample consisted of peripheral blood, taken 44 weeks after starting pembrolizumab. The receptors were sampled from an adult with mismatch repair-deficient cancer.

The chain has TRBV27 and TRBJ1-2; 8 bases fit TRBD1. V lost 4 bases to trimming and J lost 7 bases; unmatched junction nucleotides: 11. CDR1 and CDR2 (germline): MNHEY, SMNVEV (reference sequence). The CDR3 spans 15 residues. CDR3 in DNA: TGTGCCAGCAGTTCAACCTGGGACAGGTTCGCTGGCTACACCTTC. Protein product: CASSSTWDRFAGYTF.

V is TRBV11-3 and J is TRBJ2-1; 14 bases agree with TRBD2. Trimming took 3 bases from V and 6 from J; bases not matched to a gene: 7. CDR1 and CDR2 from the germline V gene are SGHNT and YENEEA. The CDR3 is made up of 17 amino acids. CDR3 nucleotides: TGTGCCAGCAGCTTCTCCCCGGGACTAGCGGGAGTCAATGAGCAGTTCTTC. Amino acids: CASSFSPGLAGVNEQFF.

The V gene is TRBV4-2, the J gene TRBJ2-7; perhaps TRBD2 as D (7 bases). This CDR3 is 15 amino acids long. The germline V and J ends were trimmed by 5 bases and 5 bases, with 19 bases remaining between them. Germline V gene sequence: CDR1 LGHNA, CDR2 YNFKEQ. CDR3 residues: CASSLRGGRRNEQYF. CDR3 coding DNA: TGTGCCAGCAGCTTGAGGGGGGGACGACGCAACGAGCAGTACTTC.

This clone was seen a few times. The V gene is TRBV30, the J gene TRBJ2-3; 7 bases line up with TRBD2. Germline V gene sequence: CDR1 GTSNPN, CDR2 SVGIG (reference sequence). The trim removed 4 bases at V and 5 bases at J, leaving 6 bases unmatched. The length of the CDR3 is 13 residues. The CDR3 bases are TGTGCCTGGACGGCGGGAGTACGAGATACGCAGTATTTT. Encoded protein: CAWTAGVRDTQYF.

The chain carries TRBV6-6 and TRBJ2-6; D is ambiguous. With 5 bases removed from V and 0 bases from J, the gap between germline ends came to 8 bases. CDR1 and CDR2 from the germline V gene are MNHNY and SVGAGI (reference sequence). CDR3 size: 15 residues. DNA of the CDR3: TGTGCCAGCAGTCAAGAGAGCTCTGGGGCCAACGTCCTGACTTTC. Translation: CASSQESSGANVLTF.

CDR3 in DNA: TGTGCTAGTAAAGGGAGGGCGGGAAACACCATATATTTT. Encoded protein: CASKGRAGNTIYF. The chain has TRBV12-5 and TRBJ1-3; D not resolved. Germline V gene data show CDR1 as LGHNT and CDR2 as FRNRAP. V lost 8 bases and J 4 bases, leaving 12 bases between the germline ends. The CDR3 runs to 13 residues. The entire variable domain, with the rest obtained from reference TRBV12-5 and TRBJ1-3, is as follows: DARVTQTPRHKVTEMGQEVTMRCQPILGHNTVFWYRQTMMQGLELLAYFRNRAPLDDSGMPKDRFSAEMPDATLATLKIQPSEPRDSAVYFCASKGRAGNTIYFGEGSWLTVV.

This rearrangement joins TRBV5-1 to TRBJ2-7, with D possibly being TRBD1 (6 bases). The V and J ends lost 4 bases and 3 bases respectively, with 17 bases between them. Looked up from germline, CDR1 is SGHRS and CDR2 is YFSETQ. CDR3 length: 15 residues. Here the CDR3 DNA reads TGCGCCAGCAGCCTCACAGGGATGACACGCTACGAGCAGTACTTC. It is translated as CASSLTGMTRYEQYF.

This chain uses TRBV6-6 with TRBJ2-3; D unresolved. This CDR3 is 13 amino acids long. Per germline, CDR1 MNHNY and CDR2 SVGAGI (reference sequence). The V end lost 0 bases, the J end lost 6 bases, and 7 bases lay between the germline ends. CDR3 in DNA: TGTGCCAGCAGTTACTCGATCGAGGATACGCAGTATTTT. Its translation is CASSYSIEDTQYF.

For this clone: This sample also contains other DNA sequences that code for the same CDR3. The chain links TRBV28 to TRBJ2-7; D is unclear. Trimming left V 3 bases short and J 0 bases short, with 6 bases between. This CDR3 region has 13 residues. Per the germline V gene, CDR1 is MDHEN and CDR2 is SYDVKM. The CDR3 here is CASSFPSSYEQYF. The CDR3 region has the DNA TGTGCCAGCAGTTTCCCTAGCTCCTACGAGCAGTACTTC.

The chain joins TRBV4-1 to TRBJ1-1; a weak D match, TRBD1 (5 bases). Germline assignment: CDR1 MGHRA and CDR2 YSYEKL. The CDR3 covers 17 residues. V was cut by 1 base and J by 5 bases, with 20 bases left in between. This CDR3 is CASSQVDLGFGGTEAFF. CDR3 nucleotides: TGCGCCAGCAGCCAAGTAGATTTGGGGTTTGGGGGAACTGAAGCTTTCTTT.

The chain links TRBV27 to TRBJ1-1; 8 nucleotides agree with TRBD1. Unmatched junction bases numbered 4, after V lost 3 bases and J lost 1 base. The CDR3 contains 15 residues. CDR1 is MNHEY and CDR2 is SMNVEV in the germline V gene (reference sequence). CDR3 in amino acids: CASSFGTGSNTEAFF. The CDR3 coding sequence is TGTGCCAGCAGTTTTGGGACAGGATCGAACACTGAAGCTTTCTTT.

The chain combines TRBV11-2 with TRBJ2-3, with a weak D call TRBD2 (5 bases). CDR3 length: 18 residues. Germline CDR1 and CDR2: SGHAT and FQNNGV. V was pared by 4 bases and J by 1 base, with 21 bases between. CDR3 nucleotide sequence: TGTGCCAGCAGCTCGTATGCGCAAACTAGGAATCGCACAGATACGCAGTATTTT. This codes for CASSSYAQTRNRTDTQYF.

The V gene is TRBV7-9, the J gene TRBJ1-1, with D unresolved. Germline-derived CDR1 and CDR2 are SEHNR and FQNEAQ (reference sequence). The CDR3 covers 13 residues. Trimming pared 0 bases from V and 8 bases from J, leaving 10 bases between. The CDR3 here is CASSLAFPTEAFF. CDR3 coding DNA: TGTGCCAGCAGCTTAGCCTTCCCAACGGAAGCTTTCTTT.

CDR3 region: CASRSGLAGIYEQYF. In DNA form, the CDR3 reads TGTGCCAGCAGGTCTGGACTAGCGGGGATCTACGAGCAGTACTTC. This sequence joins TRBV28 and TRBJ2-7; 12 bases align to TRBD2. Germline V gene data show CDR1 as MDHEN and CDR2 as SYDVKM. This CDR3 has 15 amino acids. The V gene end was trimmed by 6 bases and the J gene end by 3 bases; junction bases not matched to a gene: 6.

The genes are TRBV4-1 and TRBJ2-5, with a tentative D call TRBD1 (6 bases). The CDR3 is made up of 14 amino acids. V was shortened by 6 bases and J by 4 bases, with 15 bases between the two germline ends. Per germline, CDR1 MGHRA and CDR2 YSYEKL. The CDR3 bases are TGCGCCAGCAGTCCCGGATGGGGGCTAGAGACCCAGTACTTC. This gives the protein CASSPGWGLETQYF.

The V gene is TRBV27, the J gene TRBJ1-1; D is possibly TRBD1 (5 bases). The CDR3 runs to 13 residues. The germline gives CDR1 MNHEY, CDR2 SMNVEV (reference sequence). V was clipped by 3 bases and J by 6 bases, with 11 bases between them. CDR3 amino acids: CASSFRRGAEAFF. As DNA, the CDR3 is TGTGCCAGCAGTTTTCGAAGAGGGGCTGAAGCTTTCTTT.

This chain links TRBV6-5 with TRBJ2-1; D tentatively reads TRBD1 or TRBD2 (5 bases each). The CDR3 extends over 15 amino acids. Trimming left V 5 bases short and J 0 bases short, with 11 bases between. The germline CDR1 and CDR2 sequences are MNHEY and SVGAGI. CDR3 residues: CASSRDHPSYNEQFF. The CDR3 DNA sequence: TGTGCCAGCAGTCGGGACCACCCCTCCTACAATGAGCAGTTCTTC.

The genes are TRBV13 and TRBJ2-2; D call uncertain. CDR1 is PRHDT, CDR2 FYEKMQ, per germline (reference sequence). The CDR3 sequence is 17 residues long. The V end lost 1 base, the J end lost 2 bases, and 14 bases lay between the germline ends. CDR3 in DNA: TGTGCCAGCAGCTTAGCAGCGAGTGGGGTTAACACCGGGGAGCTGTTTTTT. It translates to CASSLAASGVNTGELFF. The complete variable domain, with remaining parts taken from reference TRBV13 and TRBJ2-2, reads AAGVIQSPRHLIKEKRETATLKCYPIPRHDTVYWYQQGPGQDPQFLISFYEKMQSDKGSIPDRFSAQQFSDYHSELNMSSLELGDSALYFCASSLAASGVNTGELFFGEGSRLTVL.

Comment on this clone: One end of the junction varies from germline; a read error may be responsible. CDR3 DNA sequence: TGTGCCAGCAGGGACACCGAAGCTTTCTTT. Amino acids: CASRDTEAFF. The rearrangement links TRBV28 to TRBJ1-1, with a possible D match to TRBD1 (5 bases). The germline gives CDR1 MDHEN, CDR2 SYDVKM. The CDR3 runs 10 residues.

The CDR3 DNA follows: TGTGCCAGCAGCCAAAGGGGACAGGGCCAGAACACTGAAGCTTTCTTT. Translating it yields CASSQRGQGQNTEAFF. The V gene is TRBV4-2, the J gene TRBJ1-1, with 9 bases that match TRBD1. The germline V gene encodes CDR1 LGHNA and CDR2 YNFKEQ. V lost 2 bases to trimming and J lost 1 base; unmatched junction nucleotides: 5. This CDR3 has 16 residues.